This T cell receptor beta chain comes out of a study of T cells after yellow fever vaccination. Broader study findings: A large majority of primary-vaccination clones showed up again after the booster (about 97% CD4, roughly 88% CD8).

The TCR cDNA carried a universal primer site and UMIs from 5'RACE template switching. TCRdb re-called the 5' RACE reads with MiXCR, one entry per CDR3 protein. Here the sample spans approximately 580,000 distinct CDR3 sequences, around 17% being singletons. Losses at the gene ends were 7 bases for V and 1 base for J; bases not matched to a gene: 6. The CDR3 extends over 15 amino acids. With respect to this clonotype: Antigen specificity is unknown.

The material was PBMCs, obtained more than 4 days after the first yellow fever vaccination. The chain combines TRBV12-3 or TRBV12-4 with TRBJ2-2; TRBD1 matches 7 bases. This sequence was found in a man between 18 and 29 years old who received the YFV17D yellow fever vaccine. CDR3 region: CASTPRGWNTGELFF. CDR3 sequence (DNA): TGTGCCAGCACCCCCAGGGGGTGGAACACCGGGGAGCTGTTTTTT.